Following are 22 T cell receptor beta chains from one sample sequenced in a study of beta chain features in type 1 diabetes. The investigators reverse transcribed all of the isolated RNA, so they sequenced expressed TCRB transcripts. Here immunoSEQ multiplex PCR was the method, and the copy in TCRdb shows in-frame clones only, minus some. The table includes roughly 45,000 clones, approximately 48% detected once. The material sequenced was stem cell memory CD4+ T cells from blood. These receptors were obtained from a woman between 25 and 40 years old in good health.

This clone has just a few counts. This sequence joins TRBV18 and TRBJ1-2; D is unclear. Per germline, CDR1 KGHSH and CDR2 LQKENI. The CDR3 has 15 residues. The V gene lost 1 base and the J gene lost 3 bases, with 12 bases spanning the gap. CDR3 sequence reads: CASSPRSRGDYGYTF. In DNA, the CDR3 is TGTGCCAGCTCACCACGATCCAGAGGTGACTATGGCTACACCTTC. Filled out from reference TRBV18 and TRBJ1-2, the complete variable domain reads NAGVMQNPRHLVRRRGQEARLRCSPMKGHSHVYWYRQLPEEGLKFMVYLQKENIIDESGMPKERFSAEFPKEGPSILRIQQVVRGDSAAYFCASSPRSRGDYGYTFGSGTRLTVV.

The J gene is TRBJ2-7, the V gene TRBV9, with D perhaps matching TRBD2 (5 bases). V was pared by 2 bases and J by 3 bases, with 21 bases between. The CDR3 has 17 residues. Per the germline V gene, CDR1 is SGDLS and CDR2 is YYNGEE. In DNA form, the CDR3 reads TGTGCCAGCAGCGTCAGCGGTCGCTCCTCTGGGGACTACGAGCAGTACTTC. It translates to CASSVSGRSSGDYEQYF.

The rearrangement links TRBV2 to TRBJ2-1; 8 nucleotides agree with TRBD2. Germline V gene data show CDR1 as SNHLY and CDR2 as FYNNEI. This CDR3 has 14 amino acids. The trim removed 8 bases at V and 6 bases at J, leaving 9 bases unmatched. DNA for the CDR3: TGTGCCAGCGGTGGGGGACTAGTGAGCAATGAGCAGTTCTTC. The encoded protein is CASGGGLVSNEQFF.

The chain employs TRBV28 and TRBJ1-5, with D possibly matching TRBD1 (5 bases). The ends were cut back, 4 bases at V and 10 bases at J, with 14 bases in the middle. This CDR3 spans 13 amino acids. Germline CDR1 reads MDHEN; CDR2 reads SYDVKM. The CDR3, as DNA: TGTGCCAGCAGTTGGGGGACTCCTCGCCCCCAGCATTTT. Translating it yields CASSWGTPRPQHF. Using reference TRBV28 and TRBJ1-5 for the parts outside the CDR3, the full variable domain is DVKVTQSSRYLVKRTGEKVFLECVQDMDHENMFWYRQDPGLGLRLIYFSYDVKMKEKGDIPEGYSVSREKKERFSLILESASTNQTSMYLCASSWGTPRPQHFGDGTRLSIL.

This clone has a handful of counts. The chain couples TRBV7-2 to TRBJ2-5; 8 bases are shared with TRBD2. The CDR3 is made up of 17 amino acids. The V gene's germline CDR1 is SGHTA and CDR2 FQGNSA. Unmatched junction bases numbered 21, after V lost 5 bases and J lost 10 bases. CDR3 sequence: CASSPLASGHSIEGQYF. The CDR3 region has the DNA TGTGCCAGCAGCCCCCTGGCTAGCGGGCATTCCATAGAGGGCCAGTACTTC.

The rearrangement uses TRBV27 and TRBJ2-5; D unclear. With the DNA end fitting TRBJ2-7 better, the J assignment may be wrong. The CDR3 is 14 amino acids. Looked up from germline, CDR1 is MNHEY and CDR2 is SMNVEV (reference sequence). In nucleotides, the CDR3 is TGTGCCAGCAGGCCCCTCATTCTCCACTACGAGCAGTACTTC. It yields the protein CASRPLILHYEQYF.

This clone was counted between two and nine times. The chain joins TRBV29-1 to TRBJ2-1; TRBD1 is a possible D gene (6 bases). The CDR3 extends over 12 amino acids. Trimming removed 4 bases from V and 7 bases from J, with 11 bases in between. Germline loops: CDR1 SQVTM, CDR2 ANQGSEA. The CDR3 sequence: CSVGTDRNEQFF. The CDR3 DNA follows: TGCAGCGTTGGGACAGATCGGAATGAGCAGTTCTTC.

The chain combines TRBV7-2 with TRBJ2-2, with TRBD2 identical over 7 bases. The V segment lost 4 bases and the J segment 4 bases; nucleotides outside the gene matches: 9. The CDR3 extends over 16 amino acids. The V gene's germline CDR1 is SGHTA and CDR2 FQGNSA. The DNA for the CDR3 is TGTGCCAGCAGCTCCACCCCCCGACTAGCCACCGGGGAGCTGTTTTTT. This codes for CASSSTPRLATGELFF.

The gene calls are TRBV18 and TRBJ2-3, with D perhaps TRBD1 (5 bases). The CDR3 is 17 amino acids. CDR1 and CDR2 from the germline V gene are KGHSH and LQKENI. V gave up 2 bases and J gave up 0 bases, with 15 bases separating them. The CDR3 sequence is CASSPFRQKASTDTQYF. CDR3 nucleotides: TGTGCCAGCTCACCATTCCGACAGAAGGCCAGCACAGATACGCAGTATTTT.

The chain recombines TRBV28 with TRBJ2-7; 7 nucleotides agree with TRBD1. In germline, CDR1 is MDHEN, CDR2 SYDVKM. With V trimmed by 5 bases and J by 4 bases, 11 bases remained unmatched. The CDR3 covers 15 residues. The DNA for the CDR3 is TGTGCCAGCAGTACCTCCGGGACAGCATATTACGAGCAGTACTTC. Residues: CASSTSGTAYYEQYF.

This clone was counted between two and nine times. V usage is TRBV19 and J usage is TRBJ1-5, with D unclear. The CDR3 extends over 12 amino acids. Per germline, CDR1 LNHDA and CDR2 SQIVND (reference sequence). V was clipped by 5 bases and J by 5 bases, with 7 bases between them. The CDR3, as DNA: TGTGCCAGTAGTCCTGGCTATCAGCCCCAGCATTTT. This encodes CASSPGYQPQHF.

This clone was counted a few times. This rearrangement joins TRBV6-1 to TRBJ2-7, with D possibly TRBD2 on 6 matching bases. Trimming cost V 2 bases and J 2 bases, with 22 bases left between them. The germline V gene encodes CDR1 MNHNS and CDR2 SASEGT. The CDR3 is 18 residues long. The CDR3 sequence: CASSELNSLGGDTYEQYF. The CDR3 region has the DNA TGTGCCAGCAGTGAATTGAATTCGTTGGGAGGTGACACCTACGAGCAGTACTTC.

The V call is TRBV5-6, the J call TRBJ2-3, with 9 nucleotides matching TRBD1. Germline lookup yields CDR1 SGHDT and CDR2 YYEEEE. CDR3 length: 15 amino acids. V shed 6 bases, J shed 0 bases, and the junction held 5 bases outside the gene matches. The CDR3 reads CASIDRGASTDTQYF. DNA of the CDR3: TGTGCCAGCATAGACAGGGGGGCTAGCACAGATACGCAGTATTTT.

The sample holds a few counts of this clone. The V call is TRBV13, the J call TRBJ1-2; 7 bases are a match to TRBD1. In germline, CDR1 is PRHDT, CDR2 FYEKMQ (reference sequence). The CDR3 extends over 15 amino acids. The trim removed 2 bases at V and 9 bases at J, leaving 12 bases unmatched. CDR3 in amino acids: CASSLSSWDRRRYTF. The DNA of the CDR3 is TGTGCCAGCAGCTTATCTTCTTGGGACAGACGTCGCTACACCTTC.

The rearrangement uses TRBV7-8 and TRBJ2-7; D uncertain. This CDR3 is 16 amino acids long. Between the trimmed V and J ends, which lost 2 bases and 4 bases, there was a span of 18 bases. Per germline, CDR1 SGHVS and CDR2 FQNEAQ. This CDR3 reads CASSLMPNIPQYEQYF. For the CDR3, the DNA is TGTGCCAGCAGCTTAATGCCTAATATTCCCCAATACGAGCAGTACTTC.

The V gene is TRBV13, the J gene TRBJ2-7; D gene ambiguous. V lost 0 bases and J lost 0, with 12 bases in between. The CDR3 runs 16 residues. Germline CDR1 PRHDT, CDR2 FYEKMQ (reference sequence). The CDR3 here is CASSLGLSPVSYEQYF. The CDR3 DNA sequence: TGTGCCAGCAGCTTAGGCCTTTCTCCCGTCTCCTACGAGCAGTACTTC.

This clone was picked up a small number of times. Other nucleotide sequences in the sample specify the same CDR3. The V call is TRBV28, the J call TRBJ1-5; TRBD1 matches 7 bases. The CDR3 is 14 amino acids. Germline V CDR1 and CDR2: MDHEN, SYDVKM. The trim removed 5 bases at V and 4 bases at J, leaving 5 bases unmatched. The CDR3 nucleotides read TGTGCCAGCAGTCGACAGGGAGGAAATCAGCCCCAGCATTTT. It codes for CASSRQGGNQPQHF.

The chain links TRBV6-6 to TRBJ1-1; unclear D gene. The CDR3 consists of 15 residues. Trimming took 7 bases from V and 5 from J, leaving 20 bases between them. The germline V gene has CDR1 MNHNY and CDR2 SVGAGI (reference sequence). The CDR3, as DNA: TGTGCCAGCATTAATATGAGGGCCGGTGGGACTGAAGCTTTCTTT. It yields the protein CASINMRAGGTEAFF.

This clone has just a few counts. The rearrangement links TRBV28 to TRBJ1-1; 7 bases match TRBD1. The ends lost 7 bases at V and 2 bases at J; junction bases unmatched: 7. The CDR3 contains 14 residues. Germline V gene data show CDR1 as MDHEN and CDR2 as SYDVKM. CDR3 sequence reads: CASIRTGDNTEAFF. The CDR3 DNA is TGTGCCAGCATAAGGACAGGTGACAACACTGAAGCTTTCTTT.

The chain joins TRBV5-1 to TRBJ2-3; no firm D call. This CDR3 has 15 amino acids. The V end lost 0 bases, the J end lost 2 bases, and 10 bases lay between the germline ends. Looked up from germline, CDR1 is SGHRS and CDR2 is YFSETQ. This chain's CDR3 is CASSLGSAVTDTQYF. DNA for the CDR3: TGCGCCAGCAGCTTGGGTTCCGCAGTCACAGATACGCAGTATTTT. The full variable domain, with the rest looked up from reference TRBV5-1 and TRBJ2-3, is KAGVTQTPRYLIKTRGQQVTLSCSPISGHRSVSWYQQTPGQGLQFLFEYFSETQRNKGNFPGRFSGRQFSNSRSEMNVSTLELGDSALYLCASSLGSAVTDTQYFGPGTRLTVL.

This chain connects TRBV4-2 to TRBJ2-5, with 9 bases that match TRBD2. Germline CDR1 reads LGHNA; CDR2 reads YNFKEQ. The junction had 12 bases not matched to a gene; V was cut back by 0 bases and J by 4 bases. This CDR3 contains 18 residues. CDR3 region: CASSQDRGLATGAETQYF. For the CDR3, the DNA is TGTGCCAGCAGCCAAGATCGAGGACTAGCGACGGGGGCAGAGACCCAGTACTTC.

The chain is built from TRBV29-1 and TRBJ2-7; TRBD2 might be the D (6 bases). Germline assignment: CDR1 SQVTM and CDR2 ANQGSEA. The CDR3 is 11 residues long. Trimming took off 4 bases at V and 5 bases at J, with 9 bases between the two ends. For the CDR3, the DNA is TGCAGCGTTGGGCGGGGTAACGAGCAGTACTTC. Its protein is CSVGRGNEQYF.